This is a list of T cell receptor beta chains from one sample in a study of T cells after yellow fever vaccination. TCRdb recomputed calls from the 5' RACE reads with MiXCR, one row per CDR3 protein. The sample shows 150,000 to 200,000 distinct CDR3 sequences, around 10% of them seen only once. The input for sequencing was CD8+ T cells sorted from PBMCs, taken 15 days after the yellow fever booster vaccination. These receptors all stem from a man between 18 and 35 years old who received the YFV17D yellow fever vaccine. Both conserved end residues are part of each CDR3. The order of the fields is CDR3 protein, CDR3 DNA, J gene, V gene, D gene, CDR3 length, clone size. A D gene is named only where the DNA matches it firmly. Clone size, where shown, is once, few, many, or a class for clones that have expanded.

cdr3_aa: CASSHTGSDGYTF
cdr3_nt: TGCGCCAGCAGCCATACAGGGAGCGATGGCTACACCTTC
j_call: TRBJ1-2
v_call: TRBV4-1
d_call: -
cdr3_length: 13
clone_size: few

cdr3_aa: CASSAVGGNTIYF
cdr3_nt: TGTGCCAGCAGTGCGGTAGGGGGAAACACCATATATTTT
j_call: TRBJ1-3
v_call: TRBV28
d_call: -
cdr3_length: 13
clone_size: -

cdr3_aa: CASRPRPRALVFTDTQYF
cdr3_nt: TGTGCCAGCAGACCTCGTCCCAGGGCCCTCGTCTTCACAGATACGCAGTATTTT
j_call: TRBJ2-3
v_call: TRBV6-5
d_call: -
cdr3_length: 18
clone_size: few

cdr3_aa: CSARDERKFQSNQPQHF
cdr3_nt: TGCAGTGCTAGAGATGAGAGAAAATTTCAGAGCAATCAGCCCCAGCATTTT
j_call: TRBJ1-5
v_call: TRBV20-1
d_call: -
cdr3_length: 17
clone_size: -

cdr3_aa: CASSYPGELFF
cdr3_nt: TGTGCCAGCAGTTACCCCGGGGAGCTGTTTTTT
j_call: TRBJ2-2
v_call: TRBV6-2/TRBV6-3
d_call: -
cdr3_length: 11
clone_size: many

cdr3_aa: CASSPIRDNEQFF
cdr3_nt: TGCGCCAGCAGCCCGATCAGGGACAATGAGCAGTTCTTC
j_call: TRBJ2-1
v_call: TRBV5-1
d_call: -
cdr3_length: 13
clone_size: many

cdr3_aa: CASSSPGRGLDEQYF
cdr3_nt: TGTGCCAGCAGCTCACCTGGGAGGGGGCTTGACGAGCAGTACTTC
j_call: TRBJ2-7
v_call: TRBV12-3/TRBV12-4
d_call: -
cdr3_length: 15
clone_size: -

cdr3_aa: CASSLDTGFTTWAKNIQYF
cdr3_nt: TGTGCCAGCAGCCTAGATACAGGGTTTACCACCTGGGCCAAAAACATTCAGTACTTC
j_call: TRBJ2-4
v_call: TRBV5-5
d_call: -
cdr3_length: 19
clone_size: -

cdr3_aa: CASGGGGSQPQHF
cdr3_nt: TGCGCCAGCGGGGGGGGGGGTAGTCAGCCCCAGCATTTT
j_call: TRBJ1-5
v_call: TRBV4-1
d_call: -
cdr3_length: 13
clone_size: -

cdr3_aa: CASLGAIGSPLHF
cdr3_nt: TGTGCCAGCTTGGGAGCGATCGGTTCACCCCTCCACTTT
j_call: TRBJ1-6
v_call: TRBV7-9
d_call: -
cdr3_length: 13
clone_size: -

cdr3_aa: CSARTGGLAKNIQYF
cdr3_nt: TGCAGTGCTCGGACAGGAGGCCTAGCCAAAAACATTCAGTACTTC
j_call: TRBJ2-4
v_call: TRBV20-1
d_call: TRBD1
cdr3_length: 15
clone_size: many

cdr3_aa: CSARGGTSGDQSSYNEQFF
cdr3_nt: TGCAGTGCTAGAGGCGGGACTAGCGGGGACCAGAGCTCCTACAATGAGCAGTTCTTC
j_call: TRBJ2-1
v_call: TRBV20-1
d_call: TRBD2
cdr3_length: 19
clone_size: few

cdr3_aa: CASSLLAGGRTDTQYF
cdr3_nt: TGTGCCAGCAGCTTATTAGCGGGGGGTCGCACAGATACGCAGTATTTT
j_call: TRBJ2-3
v_call: TRBV5-6
d_call: TRBD2
cdr3_length: 16
clone_size: -

cdr3_aa: CASSPTDPRGTGELFF
cdr3_nt: TGTGCCAGCAGTCCCACGGATCCGCGAGGCACCGGGGAGCTGTTTTTT
j_call: TRBJ2-2
v_call: TRBV28
d_call: -
cdr3_length: 16
clone_size: -

cdr3_aa: CASSTLEDEQFF
cdr3_nt: TGTGCCAGCAGTACACTAGAGGATGAGCAGTTCTTC
j_call: TRBJ2-1
v_call: TRBV6-2/TRBV6-3
d_call: -
cdr3_length: 12
clone_size: few

cdr3_aa: CASSQENTGELFF
cdr3_nt: TGCGCCAGCAGCCAAGAGAACACCGGGGAGCTGTTTTTT
j_call: TRBJ2-2
v_call: TRBV4-3
d_call: -
cdr3_length: 13
clone_size: many

cdr3_aa: CASTYGTPTGELFF
cdr3_nt: TGTGCCAGCACCTACGGGACTCCGACCGGGGAGCTGTTTTTT
j_call: TRBJ2-2
v_call: TRBV6-5
d_call: -
cdr3_length: 14
clone_size: few

cdr3_aa: CASSYSDNEQFF
cdr3_nt: TGTGCCAGCAGTTACTCGGACAATGAGCAGTTCTTC
j_call: TRBJ2-1
v_call: TRBV6-2/TRBV6-3
d_call: -
cdr3_length: 12
clone_size: many

cdr3_aa: CASSLRRGHSDTQYF
cdr3_nt: TGTGCCAGCAGCTTACGGCGGGGCCACTCCGATACGCAGTATTTT
j_call: TRBJ2-3
v_call: TRBV7-9
d_call: -
cdr3_length: 15
clone_size: few

cdr3_aa: CASSSGRVGEKLFF
cdr3_nt: TGTGCCAGCAGCTCCGGGAGGGTAGGGGAAAAACTGTTTTTT
j_call: TRBJ1-4
v_call: TRBV7-9
d_call: -
cdr3_length: 14
clone_size: few

cdr3_aa: CASSQVVRQNTGELFF
cdr3_nt: TGTGCCAGCAGCCAAGTGGTCAGACAGAACACCGGGGAGCTGTTTTTT
j_call: TRBJ2-2
v_call: TRBV3-1
d_call: -
cdr3_length: 16
clone_size: -

cdr3_aa: CASSYRDRPTDTQYF
cdr3_nt: TGTGCCAGCAGTTACCGAGACAGGCCCACAGATACGCAGTATTTT
j_call: TRBJ2-3
v_call: TRBV6-2/TRBV6-3
d_call: -
cdr3_length: 15
clone_size: -

cdr3_aa: CASYQLGTEAFF
cdr3_nt: TGTGCCAGCTACCAGCTGGGCACTGAAGCTTTCTTT
j_call: TRBJ1-1
v_call: TRBV27
d_call: -
cdr3_length: 12
clone_size: few

cdr3_aa: CASSSAGRQGHEQYF
cdr3_nt: TGTGCCAGCAGTTCAGCGGGGAGACAGGGGCACGAGCAGTACTTC
j_call: TRBJ2-7
v_call: TRBV6-2/TRBV6-3
d_call: -
cdr3_length: 15
clone_size: -

cdr3_aa: CSASGQDLREQYF
cdr3_nt: TGCAGTGCTAGTGGGCAGGACCTACGCGAGCAGTACTTC
j_call: TRBJ2-7
v_call: TRBV20-1
d_call: -
cdr3_length: 13
clone_size: many

cdr3_aa: CASGLSGGSYEQYF
cdr3_nt: TGCGCCAGCGGGCTTAGCGGGGGATCCTACGAGCAGTACTTC
j_call: TRBJ2-7
v_call: TRBV5-1
d_call: TRBD2
cdr3_length: 14
clone_size: few

cdr3_aa: CASSPSDVGLYGYTF
cdr3_nt: TGCGCCAGCAGCCCGTCGGACGTAGGACTCTATGGCTACACCTTC
j_call: TRBJ1-2
v_call: TRBV4-1
d_call: -
cdr3_length: 15
clone_size: once

cdr3_aa: CASSPRFPSEKLFF
cdr3_nt: TGTGCCAGCTCCCCCAGATTTCCCAGTGAAAAACTGTTTTTT
j_call: TRBJ1-4
v_call: TRBV27
d_call: -
cdr3_length: 14
clone_size: -

cdr3_aa: CASSPAQLNQPQHF
cdr3_nt: TGTGCCAGCAGCCCGGCACAGTTGAATCAGCCCCAGCATTTT
j_call: TRBJ1-5
v_call: TRBV6-5
d_call: -
cdr3_length: 14
clone_size: few

cdr3_aa: CASSYSSPFEDSNQPQHF
cdr3_nt: TGTGCCAGCAGTTACTCGTCCCCCTTCGAAGATAGCAATCAGCCCCAGCATTTT
j_call: TRBJ1-5
v_call: TRBV6-6
d_call: -
cdr3_length: 18
clone_size: -

cdr3_aa: CASSSKILSSGHSYNEQFF
cdr3_nt: TGCGCCAGCAGTTCTAAAATATTGTCCAGCGGACACTCCTACAATGAGCAGTTCTTC
j_call: TRBJ2-1
v_call: TRBV10-2
d_call: -
cdr3_length: 19
clone_size: -

cdr3_aa: CASSLRGGENTGELFF
cdr3_nt: TGTGCCAGCAGCTTAAGAGGGGGCGAGAACACCGGGGAGCTGTTTTTT
j_call: TRBJ2-2
v_call: TRBV7-9
d_call: TRBD1
cdr3_length: 16
clone_size: -

cdr3_aa: CASSVRDPPTVDTQYF
cdr3_nt: TGCGCCAGCAGCGTACGGGACCCCCCGACGGTAGATACGCAGTATTTT
j_call: TRBJ2-3
v_call: TRBV5-1
d_call: -
cdr3_length: 16
clone_size: few

cdr3_aa: CASSYLGHQPQHF
cdr3_nt: TGTGCCAGCAGTTATTTGGGGCATCAGCCCCAGCATTTT
j_call: TRBJ1-5
v_call: TRBV6-5
d_call: -
cdr3_length: 13
clone_size: -

cdr3_aa: CAWNSGGTGELFF
cdr3_nt: TGTGCCTGGAATTCAGGGGGAACCGGGGAGCTGTTTTTT
j_call: TRBJ2-2
v_call: TRBV30
d_call: TRBD1
cdr3_length: 13
clone_size: -

cdr3_aa: CASSPSPHQETQYF
cdr3_nt: TGTGCCAGCAGCCCTTCTCCCCACCAAGAGACCCAGTACTTC
j_call: TRBJ2-5
v_call: TRBV7-3
d_call: -
cdr3_length: 14
clone_size: -

cdr3_aa: CASSFITDSAYEKLFF
cdr3_nt: TGTGCCAGCAGCTTCATAACTGACAGTGCCTATGAAAAACTGTTTTTT
j_call: TRBJ1-4
v_call: TRBV7-9
d_call: -
cdr3_length: 16
clone_size: -

cdr3_aa: CASSQGPSGTLYGYTF
cdr3_nt: TGTGCCAGCAGCCAAGGTCCCTCGGGCACGTTGTATGGCTACACCTTC
j_call: TRBJ1-2
v_call: TRBV4-2
d_call: -
cdr3_length: 16
clone_size: -

cdr3_aa: CASSQDRAGGPYNEQFF
cdr3_nt: TGCGCCAGCAGCCAAGATCGGGCGGGGGGACCCTACAATGAGCAGTTCTTC
j_call: TRBJ2-1
v_call: TRBV4-3
d_call: TRBD2
cdr3_length: 17
clone_size: few

cdr3_aa: CASSTDRGNQPQHF
cdr3_nt: TGTGCCAGCAGCACGGACAGGGGGAATCAGCCCCAGCATTTT
j_call: TRBJ1-5
v_call: TRBV7-9
d_call: TRBD1
cdr3_length: 14
clone_size: -

cdr3_aa: CASSLAISGGAGETQYF
cdr3_nt: TGTGCCAGCAGCTTAGCGATTTCTGGGGGCGCGGGAGAGACCCAGTACTTC
j_call: TRBJ2-5
v_call: TRBV7-9
d_call: -
cdr3_length: 17
clone_size: few

cdr3_aa: CASSSPGTGRDPQYF
cdr3_nt: TGTGCCAGCAGCTCCCCCGGGACAGGGAGGGACCCCCAGTACTTC
j_call: TRBJ2-5
v_call: TRBV13
d_call: TRBD1
cdr3_length: 15
clone_size: -

cdr3_aa: CATSDLQTAYGYTF
cdr3_nt: TGTGCCACCAGTGATCTTCAGACAGCCTATGGCTACACCTTC
j_call: TRBJ1-2
v_call: TRBV24-1
d_call: -
cdr3_length: 14
clone_size: -

cdr3_aa: CASSQDGETGYNEQFF
cdr3_nt: TGTGCCAGCAGCCAAGATGGGGAGACGGGGTACAATGAGCAGTTCTTC
j_call: TRBJ2-1
v_call: TRBV4-2
d_call: -
cdr3_length: 16
clone_size: many

cdr3_aa: CASSLDRAHNSPLHF
cdr3_nt: TGCGCCAGCAGCTTGGACCGGGCCCATAATTCACCCCTCCACTTT
j_call: TRBJ1-6
v_call: TRBV5-1
d_call: -
cdr3_length: 15
clone_size: -

cdr3_aa: CASSQVTGGNYGYTF
cdr3_nt: TGCGCCAGCAGCCAGGTGACAGGGGGAAACTATGGCTACACCTTC
j_call: TRBJ1-2
v_call: TRBV4-1
d_call: TRBD1
cdr3_length: 15
clone_size: few

cdr3_aa: CASSPLGGATNSPLHF
cdr3_nt: TGTGCCAGCAGCCCTCTTGGGGGGGCGACCAATTCACCCCTCCACTTT
j_call: TRBJ1-6
v_call: TRBV7-2
d_call: -
cdr3_length: 16
clone_size: few

cdr3_aa: CASSVEAGDFGELFF
cdr3_nt: TGTGCCAGCAGCGTAGAAGCAGGGGATTTCGGGGAGCTGTTTTTT
j_call: TRBJ2-2
v_call: TRBV9
d_call: -
cdr3_length: 15
clone_size: few

cdr3_aa: CASSQGGGLYNEQFF
cdr3_nt: TGTGCCAGCAGCCAAGGGGGGGGACTATACAATGAGCAGTTCTTC
j_call: TRBJ2-1
v_call: TRBV4-2
d_call: TRBD2
cdr3_length: 15
clone_size: -

cdr3_aa: CASSEPPGTQYF
cdr3_nt: TGTGCCAGCAGTGAACCCCCAGGGACGCAGTATTTT
j_call: TRBJ2-3
v_call: TRBV25-1
d_call: -
cdr3_length: 12
clone_size: few

cdr3_aa: CASTTGFLDEQFF
cdr3_nt: TGCGCCAGCACTACAGGGTTCCTCGATGAGCAGTTCTTC
j_call: TRBJ2-1
v_call: TRBV5-1
d_call: -
cdr3_length: 13
clone_size: -

cdr3_aa: CASSGRQGYEQYF
cdr3_nt: TGTGCCAGCAGCGGTCGGCAGGGTTACGAGCAGTACTTC
j_call: TRBJ2-7
v_call: TRBV6-5
d_call: -
cdr3_length: 13
clone_size: -

cdr3_aa: CASSSSDRGAEAFF
cdr3_nt: TGTGCCAGCAGCAGCTCGGACAGGGGGGCTGAAGCTTTCTTT
j_call: TRBJ1-1
v_call: TRBV12-3/TRBV12-4
d_call: TRBD1
cdr3_length: 14
clone_size: few